The present T cell receptor (beta chain) was sequenced within a study of cytomegalovirus exposure and HLA in healthy donors. Across the whole study: The same platform used for the 500 to 850 first-cohort repertoires was also used for the approximately 120 validation repertoires, as a later analysis reported.

In its sample, this clone was seen a few times. The assay was immunoSEQ multiplex PCR, and TCRdb's table has in-frame clones only and misses some. The sample yields approximately 160,000 clones, around four fifths seen once. Trimming pared 1 base from V and 10 bases from J, leaving 14 bases between. Germline CDR1 is MNHNS and CDR2 is SASEGT. This CDR3 comprises 15 residues. The sequence was obtained from a man aged 25-40 years in good health and CMV-seropositive. Sample: PBMCs. V usage is TRBV6-1 and J usage is TRBJ1-6; D gene unclear. CDR3 nucleotide sequence: TGTGCCAGCAGTGAAGAGGAGGGAGGCGGCTCACCCCTCCACTTT. Translated, it gives CASSEEEGGGSPLHF.